The next 8 T cell receptor beta chains were all read from a single sample in a study of graft-versus-host responses after intestinal transplantation. Produced via immunoSEQ multiplex PCR; TCRdb's table is partial and in-frame only. The sample holds tens of thousands of clones, less than 85% seen once. The sequencing here drew on PBMCs, taken 28 days after intestinal transplant. The source is a human patient who received an intestinal transplant, so some T cells may come from the graft donor.

CDR3 sequence (DNA): TGTGCCAGCAGTTACTCCGGGACAGGGAACACTGAAGCTTTCTTT. This translates into CASSYSGTGNTEAFF. This sequence joins TRBV6-5 and TRBJ1-1; 8 bases line up with TRBD1. The CDR3 is 15 residues long. Germline V gene lookup returns CDR1 MNHEY and CDR2 SVGAGI. With V trimmed by 0 bases and J by 1 base, 1 base remained unmatched.

J is TRBJ2-1 and V is TRBV6-1, with TRBD1 matching 7 bases. Trimming took 8 bases from V and 5 from J; bases not matched to a gene: 9. The CDR3 is 14 residues long. Per the germline V gene, CDR1 is MNHNS and CDR2 is SASEGT. CDR3 sequence: CASDAWDRNNEQFF. The DNA of the CDR3 is TGTGCCAGCGATGCGTGGGACAGAAACAATGAGCAGTTCTTC.

The J gene is TRBJ2-2, the V gene TRBV5-1; a possible D gene is TRBD1 (5 bases). Germline lookup yields CDR1 SGHRS and CDR2 YFSETQ. Trimming shortened V by 4 bases and J by 2 bases, and 15 bases separated the two germline ends. The CDR3 totals 16 residues. For the CDR3, the DNA is TGCGCCAGCAGCGTATGGACACCTCTAAACACCGGGGAGCTGTTTTTT. This encodes CASSVWTPLNTGELFF.

This rearrangement joins TRBV6-1 to TRBJ2-7; TRBD1 is a possible D gene (6 bases). The ends were cut back, 4 bases at V and 7 bases at J, with 14 bases in the middle. The CDR3 length is 13 residues. The germline V gene encodes CDR1 MNHNS and CDR2 SASEGT. The CDR3 loop reads CASSVGGAGEQYF. CDR3 DNA: TGTGCCAGCAGTGTTGGGGGCGCAGGGGAGCAGTACTTC.

This chain uses TRBV29-1 with TRBJ1-1; no clear D. The CDR3 is made up of 12 amino acids. The germline CDR1 and CDR2 sequences are SQVTM and ANQGSEA. V lost 5 bases to trimming and J lost 5 bases, with 12 bases between them. The CDR3 sequence: CSVPYGGTEAFF. The CDR3 DNA sequence: TGCAGCGTTCCATACGGAGGGACTGAAGCTTTCTTT.

The chain couples TRBV5-1 to TRBJ1-6; 10 positions match TRBD1. With V trimmed by 3 bases and J by 9 bases, 6 bases remained unmatched. The CDR3 runs to 15 residues. Per germline, CDR1 SGHRS and CDR2 YFSETQ. The CDR3 is CASSSERQGASPLHF. CDR3 DNA: TGCGCCAGCAGCTCCGAGAGACAGGGGGCTTCACCCCTCCACTTT.

V usage is TRBV28 and J usage is TRBJ2-2; 9 bases fit TRBD1. Germline CDR1 reads MDHEN; CDR2 reads SYDVKM. J gave up 0 bases and V 5 bases, and 7 bases lay outside the gene matches. The CDR3 has 17 residues. The CDR3 here is CASSPDRGSANTGELFF. The DNA for the CDR3 is TGTGCCAGCAGTCCGGACAGGGGCTCGGCGAACACCGGGGAGCTGTTTTTT.

The CDR3 DNA reads TGTGCCAGCAGCACCCCCGGTGCAAGCGGGGGTGGGGAGCAGTACTTC. Translating it yields CASSTPGASGGGEQYF. The J gene is TRBJ2-5, the V gene TRBV7-7; 8 bases agree with TRBD2. Germline V gene sequence: CDR1 SSHAT, CDR2 FNYEAQ (reference sequence). The CDR3 sequence is 16 residues long. Unmatched junction bases numbered 19, after V lost 5 bases and J lost 11 bases.